These 4 T cell receptor beta chains share one sample of origin, sequenced in a study of neurological immune-mediated disorders. TCRdb reprocessed the 5' RACE reads via MiXCR and lists one record per CDR3 protein. The sample consists of fewer than 90,000 distinct CDR3 sequences, approximately 10% of them appearing once. The sequencing input was PBMCs. The receptors derive from a man aged 35-49 years in good health.

Concerning this clonotype itself: This may stem from a read error, because a much larger clone lies one nucleotide away. This chain uses TRBV7-6 with TRBJ1-1, with TRBD1 matching 9 bases. CDR3 length: 13 amino acids. Per the germline V gene, CDR1 is SGHVS and CDR2 is FNYEAQ. As DNA, the CDR3 is TGTGCCAACAGCTTAAGTGGGACAGGGAAAGCTTTCTTT. This gives the protein CANSLSGTGKAFF.

This clonotype was picked up many times. V usage is TRBV28 and J usage is TRBJ2-1, with TRBD1 matching 12 bases. Trimming at V came to 2 bases and at J to 7 bases, leaving 6 bases not matched to a gene. Per the germline V gene, CDR1 is MDHEN and CDR2 is SYDVKM. There are 16 residues in the CDR3. The CDR3 nucleotides read TGTGCCAGCAGTTTAGCGGGACAGGGGGCGAAGAATGAGCAGTTCTTC. Amino acid sequence: CASSLAGQGAKNEQFF.

This clonotype was seen repeatedly, ten times or more. V gene TRBV7-6 combines with J gene TRBJ2-1, with unresolved D. Germline lookup yields CDR1 SGHVS and CDR2 FNYEAQ. This CDR3 has 15 residues. V was trimmed by 1 base and J by 0 bases, leaving 7 bases between them. The chain's CDR3 is CASSLGMVSYNEQFF. The DNA for the CDR3 is TGTGCCAGCAGCTTAGGAATGGTCTCCTACAATGAGCAGTTCTTC.

About this clonotype itself: A much larger clone is a single base away; this may be a read error. This rearrangement joins TRBV29-1 to TRBJ2-7, with 10 bases lining up with TRBD2. Germline V gives CDR1 SQVTM, CDR2 ANQGSEA. CDR3 size: 14 residues. The V and J ends lost 4 bases and 3 bases, in that order; junction bases with no gene match: 6. CDR3 amino acids: CSVVWLAGVYEQYF. The CDR3 DNA follows: TGCAGCGTTGTATGGCTAGCGGGAGTCTACGAGCAGTACTTC.